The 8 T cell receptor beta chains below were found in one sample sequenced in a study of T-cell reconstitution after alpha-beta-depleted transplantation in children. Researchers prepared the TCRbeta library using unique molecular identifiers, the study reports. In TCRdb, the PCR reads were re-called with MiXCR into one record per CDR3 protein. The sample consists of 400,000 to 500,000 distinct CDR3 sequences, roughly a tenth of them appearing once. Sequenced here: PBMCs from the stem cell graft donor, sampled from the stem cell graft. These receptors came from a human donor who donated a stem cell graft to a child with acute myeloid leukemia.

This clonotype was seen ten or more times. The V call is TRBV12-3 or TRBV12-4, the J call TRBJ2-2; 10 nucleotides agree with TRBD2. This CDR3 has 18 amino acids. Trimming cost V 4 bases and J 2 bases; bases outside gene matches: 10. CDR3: CASSSTPGLALNTGELFF. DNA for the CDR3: TGTGCCAGCAGTTCAACCCCGGGACTAGCGCTTAACACCGGGGAGCTGTTTTTT.

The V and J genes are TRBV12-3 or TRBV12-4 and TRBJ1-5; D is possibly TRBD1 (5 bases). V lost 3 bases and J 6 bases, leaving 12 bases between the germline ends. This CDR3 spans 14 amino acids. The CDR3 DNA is TGTGCCAGCAGTTTGGAGAGACAGTTTCAGCCCCAGCATTTT. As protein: CASSLERQFQPQHF.

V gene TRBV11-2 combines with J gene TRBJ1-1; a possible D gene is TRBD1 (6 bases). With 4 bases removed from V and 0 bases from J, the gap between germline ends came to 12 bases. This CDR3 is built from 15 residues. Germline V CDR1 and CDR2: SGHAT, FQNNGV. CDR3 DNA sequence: TGTGCCAGCAGCTCAGGACAGTTCATGAACACTGAAGCTTTCTTT. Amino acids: CASSSGQFMNTEAFF.

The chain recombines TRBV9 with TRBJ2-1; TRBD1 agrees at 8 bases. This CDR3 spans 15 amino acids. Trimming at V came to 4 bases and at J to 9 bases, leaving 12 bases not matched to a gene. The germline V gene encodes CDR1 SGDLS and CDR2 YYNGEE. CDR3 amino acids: CASSPGQAPTIEQFF. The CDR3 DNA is TGTGCCAGCAGCCCGGGACAGGCGCCTACAATTGAGCAGTTCTTC.

CDR3: CASSLEGSTGYTF. CDR3 bases: TGCGCCAGCAGTCTCGAGGGTTCAACGGGCTACACCTTC. The chain has TRBV4-3 and TRBJ1-2, with D unresolved. Trimming stripped 6 bases from V and 8 bases from J, with 16 bases between. CDR1 LGHNA and CDR2 YSLEER come from the germline V gene. This CDR3 is 13 amino acids long.

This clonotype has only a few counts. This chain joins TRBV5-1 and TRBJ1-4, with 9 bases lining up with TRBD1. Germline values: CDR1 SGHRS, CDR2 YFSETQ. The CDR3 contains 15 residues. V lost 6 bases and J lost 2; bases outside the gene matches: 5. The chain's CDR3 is CASTRQGVTNEKLFF. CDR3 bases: TGCGCCAGCACCCGACAGGGGGTTACTAATGAAAAACTGTTTTTT.

The CDR3 coding sequence is TGTGCCAGCAGTTACCTACGGGACAATGAGCAGTTCTTC. Its translation is CASSYLRDNEQFF. The chain recombines TRBV6-2 or TRBV6-3 with TRBJ2-1; D call uncertain. V was clipped by 2 bases and J by 5 bases, with 7 bases between them. The CDR3 covers 13 residues. The germline V gene encodes CDR1 MNHEY and CDR2 SVGEGT.

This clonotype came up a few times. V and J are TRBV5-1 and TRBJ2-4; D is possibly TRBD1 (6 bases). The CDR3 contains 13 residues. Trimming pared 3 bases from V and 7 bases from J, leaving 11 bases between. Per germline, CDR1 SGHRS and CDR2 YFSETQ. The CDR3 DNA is TGCGCCAGCAGCTCGGGGACACAGAACATTCAGTACTTC. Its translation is CASSSGTQNIQYF. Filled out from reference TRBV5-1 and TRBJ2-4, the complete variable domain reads KAGVTQTPRYLIKTRGQQVTLSCSPISGHRSVSWYQQTPGQGLQFLFEYFSETQRNKGNFPGRFSGRQFSNSRSEMNVSTLELGDSALYLCASSSGTQNIQYFGAGTRLSVL.